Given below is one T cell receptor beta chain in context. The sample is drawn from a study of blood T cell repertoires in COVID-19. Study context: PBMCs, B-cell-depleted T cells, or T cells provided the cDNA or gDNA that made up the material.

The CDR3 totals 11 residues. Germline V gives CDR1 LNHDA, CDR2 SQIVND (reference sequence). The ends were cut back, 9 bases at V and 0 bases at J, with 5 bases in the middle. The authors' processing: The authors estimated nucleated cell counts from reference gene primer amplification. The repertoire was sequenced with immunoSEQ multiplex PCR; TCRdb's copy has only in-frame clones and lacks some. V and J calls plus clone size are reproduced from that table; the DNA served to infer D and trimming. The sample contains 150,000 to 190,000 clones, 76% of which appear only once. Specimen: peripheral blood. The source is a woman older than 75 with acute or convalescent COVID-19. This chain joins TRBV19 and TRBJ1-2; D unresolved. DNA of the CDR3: TGTGCCAGCGGTTCTAACTATGGCTACACCTTC. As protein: CASGSNYGYTF.